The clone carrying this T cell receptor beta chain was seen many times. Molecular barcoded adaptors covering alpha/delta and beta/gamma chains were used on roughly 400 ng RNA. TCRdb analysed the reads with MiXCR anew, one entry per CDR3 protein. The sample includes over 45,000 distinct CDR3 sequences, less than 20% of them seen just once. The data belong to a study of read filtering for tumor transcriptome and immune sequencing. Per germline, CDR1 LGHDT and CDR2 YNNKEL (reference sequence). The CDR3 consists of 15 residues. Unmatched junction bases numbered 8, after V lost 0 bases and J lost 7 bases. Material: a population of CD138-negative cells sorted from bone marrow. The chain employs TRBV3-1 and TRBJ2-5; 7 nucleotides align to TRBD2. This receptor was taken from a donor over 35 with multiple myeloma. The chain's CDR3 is CASSQDTSGAGTQYF. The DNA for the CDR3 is TGTGCCAGCAGCCAAGATACCAGCGGGGCAGGGACCCAGTACTTC.